This TCR beta chain was identified in a study of Graves' ophthalmopathy and Graves' hyperthyroidism. Whole-study findings and limits: For predicting ophthalmopathy progression, the model had about 66% sensitivity and approximately 72% specificity. Detected in blood as well were most expanded thyroid clonotypes with frequency above 0.001.

Comments on this clonotype: Its target is not known. A much more abundant neighbour one base away suggests this may be a read error.

Newly diagnosed, the hyperthyroidism patients had under 2 months' duration and were aged 18 to 65. If patients had other autoimmune diseases, uncontrolled infections, pregnancy or lactation, they were excluded. The CDR3 consists of 14 residues. Germline V gives CDR1 SGHDN, CDR2 FVKESK. From RNA, the CDR3 regions of TCR beta chains were amplified and sequenced. The library came from an HTBI-primed first-round RT-PCR and a second-round multiplex PCR. TCRdb passed the multiplex PCR reads through MiXCR, listing each CDR3 protein once. The data hold about 550,000 distinct CDR3 sequences, with under 45% observed a single time.

The specimen was peripheral blood or thyroid tissue (not recorded which). The TCR comes from an adult man with Graves' hyperthyroidism. This chain joins TRBV14 and TRBJ2-2; TRBD1 might be the D (6 bases). CDR3 region: CASRRDMIDGELVF. The CDR3 DNA reads TGTGCCAGCCGAAGGGACATGATAGACGGGGAGCTGGTTTTT.